Each of the 8 T cell receptor beta chains below was sequenced from the same sample in a study of blood T cell repertoires in COVID-19. The table came from immunoSEQ multiplex PCR; TCRdb's copy has only in-frame clones and leaves some out. There are tens of thousands of clones in the sample; about 93% occur only once, and approximately 8% lies in the top ten. The source material was peripheral blood. These receptors were taken from a human donor in a cohort sampled during active COVID-19.

This clone was observed a handful of times. The rearrangement joins TRBV6-2 or TRBV6-3 to TRBJ1-5; possible D gene TRBD1, 6 bases. Trimming cost V 5 bases and J 6 bases, with 17 bases left between them. The CDR3 is 15 residues long. Germline CDR1 MNHEY, CDR2 SVGEGT. The CDR3 protein is CASSLQGSGAQPQHF. The CDR3 coding sequence is TGTGCCAGCAGTCTTCAGGGGAGTGGGGCTCAGCCCCAGCATTTT.

CDR3 in DNA: TGTGCCAGCAGTTTGGACAGGGGGCTTAACTATGGCTACACCTTC. Protein: CASSLDRGLNYGYTF. V and J are TRBV2 and TRBJ1-2, with TRBD1 matching over 11 bases. V was clipped by 5 bases and J by 1 base; unmatched bases: 3. This CDR3 region has 15 residues. Germline values: CDR1 SNHLY, CDR2 FYNNEI.

The rearrangement uses TRBV11-2 and TRBJ2-7; TRBD1 agrees at 10 bases. The CDR3 length is 16 residues. The V segment lost 6 bases and the J segment 6 bases; nucleotides outside the gene matches: 14. Germline V gene sequence: CDR1 SGHAT, CDR2 FQNNGV. This CDR3 reads CASRRGRGQGNFEQYF. The DNA of the CDR3 is TGTGCCAGCAGACGAGGGCGGGGACAGGGGAACTTCGAGCAGTACTTC.

In this sample, this clone turned up once. The chain joins TRBV9 to TRBJ1-2; unclear D gene. V gave up 1 base and J gave up 3 bases, with 13 bases separating them. The CDR3 covers 15 residues. The germline gives CDR1 SGDLS, CDR2 YYNGEE. The CDR3 here is CASSVFFWPYYGYTF. The CDR3 DNA reads TGTGCCAGCAGCGTATTTTTTTGGCCATACTATGGCTACACCTTC.

This CDR3 reads CASSLTGGSTEAFF. CDR3 coding DNA: TGTGCCAGCTCACTCACAGGGGGTAGCACTGAAGCTTTCTTT. The gene calls are TRBV18 and TRBJ1-1; 8 bases are shared with TRBD1. CDR1 and CDR2 (germline): KGHSH, LQKENI. V trimming: 4 bases; J trimming: 4 bases; junction bases outside the gene matches: 5. This CDR3 has 14 amino acids.

The chain carries TRBV11-2 and TRBJ1-2; D is undetermined. With 1 base removed from V and 3 bases from J, the gap between germline ends came to 12 bases. CDR3 length: 15 amino acids. The V gene's germline CDR1 is SGHAT and CDR2 FQNNGV. CDR3 residues: CASSLGSGYDYGYTF. The DNA for the CDR3 is TGTGCCAGCAGCTTAGGTTCGGGGTATGACTATGGCTACACCTTC.

The count of this clone is one. The rearrangement links TRBV5-1 to TRBJ2-7; 10 bases agree with TRBD1. CDR1 and CDR2 from the germline V gene are SGHRS and YFSETQ. This CDR3 comprises 16 residues. Trimming at V came to 2 bases and at J to 0 bases, leaving 5 bases not matched to a gene. CDR3 sequence reads: CASSFSRDRGSYEQYF. The CDR3 DNA sequence: TGCGCCAGCAGCTTTAGCCGGGACAGGGGCTCCTACGAGCAGTACTTC.

The chain uses TRBV5-1 and TRBJ2-7; a possible D gene is TRBD1 (7 bases). Germline CDR1 is SGHRS and CDR2 is YFSETQ. The V end lost 0 bases, the J end lost 5 bases, and 12 bases lay between the germline ends. The CDR3 is 14 amino acids. CDR3 sequence (DNA): TGCGCCAGCAGCTTGGCCGGAGGGGGCAACGAGCAGTACTTC. It codes for CASSLAGGGNEQYF.